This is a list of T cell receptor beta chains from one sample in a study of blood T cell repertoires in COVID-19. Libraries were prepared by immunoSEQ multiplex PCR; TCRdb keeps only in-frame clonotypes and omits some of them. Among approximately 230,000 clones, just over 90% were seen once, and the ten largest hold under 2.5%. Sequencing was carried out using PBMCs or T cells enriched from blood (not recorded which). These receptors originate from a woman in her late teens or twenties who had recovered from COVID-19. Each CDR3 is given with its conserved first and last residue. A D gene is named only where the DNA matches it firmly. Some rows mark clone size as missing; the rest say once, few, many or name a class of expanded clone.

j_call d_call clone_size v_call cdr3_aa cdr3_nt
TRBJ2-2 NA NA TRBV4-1 CASSQDPFAAELFF TGCGCCAGCAGCCAAGATCCCTTCGCGGCGGAGCTGTTTTTT
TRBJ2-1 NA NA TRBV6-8 CARATLAYNEQFF TGTGCCAGAGCAACTCTAGCTTACAATGAGCAGTTCTTC
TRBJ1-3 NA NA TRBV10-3 CAIMGRLGLSGNTIYF TGTGCCATCATGGGGAGACTAGGACTGTCTGGAAACACCATATATTTT
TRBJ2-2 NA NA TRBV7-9 CASSSTLGPQAGELFF TGTGCCAGCAGCTCCACGTTGGGCCCCCAGGCCGGGGAGCTGTTTTTT
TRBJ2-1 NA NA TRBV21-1 CASSPHWEARVNEQFF TGTGCCAGCAGCCCCCATTGGGAGGCAAGGGTCAATGAGCAGTTCTTC
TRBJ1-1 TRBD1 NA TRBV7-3 CASSSWTGGLGTEAFF TGTGCCAGCAGCTCTTGGACAGGGGGCTTGGGCACTGAAGCTTTCTTT
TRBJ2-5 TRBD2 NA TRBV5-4 CASSHATGLAGETQYF TGTGCCAGCAGCCATGCTACTGGACTAGCGGGAGAGACCCAGTACTTC
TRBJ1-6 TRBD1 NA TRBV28 CASSWDRESPLHF TGTGCCAGCAGTTGGGACAGGGAATCACCCCTCCACTTT
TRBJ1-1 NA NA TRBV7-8 CASSLGTGTLYEAFF TGTGCCAGCAGCTTAGGTACCGGGACACTATACGAAGCTTTCTTT
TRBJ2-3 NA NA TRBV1 CTSSQAGGGTDTQYF TGCACCAGCAGCCAAGCGGGGGGCGGGACAGATACGCAGTATTTT
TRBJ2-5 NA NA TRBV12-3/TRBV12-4 CASSLLAGLLYF TGTGCCAGCAGTTTATTGGCAGGCCTATTGTACTTC
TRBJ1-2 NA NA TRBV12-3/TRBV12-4 CASSLGWGVGYTF TGTGCCAGCAGTTTAGGGTGGGGGGTCGGCTACACCTTC
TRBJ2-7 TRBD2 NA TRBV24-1 CATSLFGTRDTYEQYF TGTGCCACCAGTCTTTTCGGGACTAGAGATACCTACGAGCAGTACTTC
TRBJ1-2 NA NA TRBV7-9 CASSGRQRNNYGYTF TGTGCCAGCAGCGGCCGACAGCGTAATAACTATGGCTACACCTTC
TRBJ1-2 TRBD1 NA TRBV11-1 CASSPTGTGYGYTF TGTGCCAGCAGCCCTACCGGGACAGGGTATGGCTACACCTTC
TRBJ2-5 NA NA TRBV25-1 CASSPPPGTPGETQYF TGTGCCAGCAGTCCTCCCCCGGGGACTCCAGGTGAAACCCAGTACTTC
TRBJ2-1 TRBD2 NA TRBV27 CASTPWGSGRAPIGDYNEQFF TGTGCCAGCACCCCCTGGGGTAGCGGGAGGGCCCCAATAGGGGACTACAATGAGCAGTTCTTC
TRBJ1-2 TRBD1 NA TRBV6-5 CASSLQGAGYGYTF TGTGCCAGCAGCCTACAGGGGGCCGGGTATGGCTACACCTTC
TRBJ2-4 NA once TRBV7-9 CASSPVTGSPEKNIQYF TGTGCCAGCAGTCCAGTCACCGGGAGCCCCGAGAAAAACATTCAGTACTTC
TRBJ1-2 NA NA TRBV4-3 CASSQERGYGYTF TGCGCCAGCAGCCAAGAACGGGGATATGGCTACACCTTC
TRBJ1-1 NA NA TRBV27 CASSQNTEAFF TGTGCCAGCAGCCAGAACACTGAAGCTTTCTTT
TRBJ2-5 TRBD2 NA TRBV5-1 CASSLGGGSRRETQYF TGCGCCAGCAGCTTGGGCGGCGGGAGTAGGCGAGAGACCCAGTACTTC
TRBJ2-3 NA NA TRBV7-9 CASSLTHSTDTQYF TGTGCCAGCAGCTTAACCCACTCGACAGATACGCAGTATTTT
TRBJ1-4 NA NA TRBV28 CASTGAGGPNEKLFF TGTGCCAGCACCGGAGCGGGAGGGCCTAATGAAAAACTGTTTTTT
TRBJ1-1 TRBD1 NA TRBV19 CASIRPGTGMNTEAFF TGTGCCAGTATTCGTCCGGGGACAGGGATGAACACTGAAGCTTTCTTT
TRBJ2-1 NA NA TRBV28 CASSIRWRGSSYNEQFF TGTGCCAGCAGCATAAGGTGGCGGGGTAGCTCCTACAATGAGCAGTTCTTC
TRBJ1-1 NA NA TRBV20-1 CSASQGLRTEAFF TGCAGTGCTAGTCAGGGCCTTAGGACTGAAGCTTTCTTT
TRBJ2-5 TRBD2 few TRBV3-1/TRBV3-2 CASSQESSGSQETQYF TGTGCCAGCAGCCAAGAAAGTAGCGGGAGTCAAGAGACCCAGTACTTC
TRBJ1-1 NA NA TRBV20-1 CSEGVGTEAFF TGCAGTGAAGGGGTTGGCACTGAAGCTTTCTTT
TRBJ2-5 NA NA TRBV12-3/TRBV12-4 CASSNRETQYF TGTGCCAGCAGTAACAGAGAGACCCAGTACTTC
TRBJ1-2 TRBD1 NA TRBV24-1 CATSDLPGQGSDGYTF TGTGCCACCAGTGATTTGCCGGGACAGGGCTCGGATGGCTACACCTTC
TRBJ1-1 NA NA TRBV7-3 CASSLLQDTEAFF TGTGCCAGCAGCTTATTGCAGGACACTGAAGCTTTCTTT
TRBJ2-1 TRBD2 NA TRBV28 CASSFLAGGGNEQFF TGTGCCAGCAGTTTTCTAGCGGGGGGAGGCAATGAGCAGTTCTTC
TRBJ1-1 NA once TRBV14 CASSQDRGWYTEAFF TGTGCCAGCAGCCAAGATCGGGGGTGGTACACTGAAGCTTTCTTT
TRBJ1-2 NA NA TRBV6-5 CASSHRSGEGYTF TGTGCCAGCAGCCACCGATCAGGGGAGGGCTACACCTTC
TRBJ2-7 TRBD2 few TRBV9 CASSVASGGPYEQYF TGTGCCAGCAGCGTAGCTAGCGGGGGGCCCTACGAGCAGTACTTC
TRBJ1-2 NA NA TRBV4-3 CASSQEFGWQDYGYTF TGCGCCAGCAGCCAAGAATTTGGATGGCAGGACTATGGCTACACCTTC
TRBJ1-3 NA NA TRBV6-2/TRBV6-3 CASSSTEISGNTIYF TGTGCCAGCAGTTCTACGGAGATCTCTGGAAACACCATATATTTT